This T cell receptor beta chain was profiled in a study of OX40 agonist ivuxolimab in advanced cancers. The CDR3 has 14 residues. The V and J ends lost 4 bases and 8 bases, in that order; junction bases with no gene match: 9. Germline CDR1 SGHKS, CDR2 YYEKEE (reference sequence). Comments on this clone: Antigen specificity is unknown.

Study conclusions and caveats: Clonal expansion by week 6 occurred in CD4+ and CD8+ blood T cells (at 0.1 to 3.0 mg/kg). Expanded peripheral T-cell antigen specificity went undetermined. Relative to CD4+ cells, CD8+ T cells on average had more expanded clones.

The assay was immunoSEQ multiplex PCR, and TCRdb's table has in-frame clones only and misses some. The sample records around 60,000 clones, roughly nine tenths being singletons. The sequence derives from an adult with an advanced solid tumor such as melanoma, head and neck, liver or kidney cancer. Material: CD4+ or CD8+ T cells sorted from blood, obtained in a trial of the OX40 agonist ivuxolimab. This chain connects TRBV5-5 to TRBJ1-2; 9 bases fit TRBD1. DNA of the CDR3: TGTGCCAGCAGCCGATCCGGGACAGGGATCGGCTACACCTTC. Its protein is CASSRSGTGIGYTF.